This passage covers 13 T cell receptor beta chains from one sample sequenced in a study of post-analysis software for immune sequencing data. Study-level results: Relative to controls, patients had a handful of TRBV segments at higher frequency, with TRBV5-6, TRBV5-1 and TRBV20-1 among these.

No antigen is known for these receptors. The TCR beta cDNA libraries contained unique molecular identifiers. TCRdb ran MiXCR on the PCR reads and lists one entry per CDR3 protein. Here the sample spans approximately 730,000 distinct CDR3 sequences, 30% being singletons. Sequences were obtained from blood. The receptors originated from a girl aged 5 to 17 with multiple sclerosis.

Regarding this clonotype: This sequence may be a read error, since a much larger clone differs from it by one base. This chain uses TRBV20-1 with TRBJ2-5; a weak D match, TRBD1 (6 bases). The tail of the sequence fits TRBJ2-7 better, so the J call may be wrong. There are 13 residues in the CDR3. Germline V CDR1 and CDR2: DFQATT, SNEGSKA (reference sequence). In DNA form, the CDR3 reads TGCAGTGCTAGGGACAGTACCTCCTGCGAGCAGTACTTC. Encoded protein: CSARDSTSCEQYF.

This clonotype was detected only a few times. This sequence joins TRBV20-1 and TRBJ1-2, with D possibly matching TRBD1 (5 bases). Germline V gives CDR1 DFQATT, CDR2 SNEGSKA (reference sequence). This CDR3 spans 16 amino acids. V was pared by 4 bases and J by 1 base, with 19 bases between. This chain's CDR3 is CSATSGPPGFNYGYTF. In DNA form, the CDR3 reads TGCAGTGCTACGTCGGGACCGCCAGGTTTTAACTATGGCTACACCTTC.

The rearrangement joins TRBV12-3 or TRBV12-4 to TRBJ1-1; D gene uncertain. The germline V and J ends were trimmed by 3 bases and 2 bases, with 13 bases remaining between them. The CDR3 loop spans 15 amino acids. CDR3 nucleotides: TGTGCCAGCAGTTTCAAAACAACAGTTAACACTGAAGCTTTCTTT. The encoded protein is CASSFKTTVNTEAFF.

In its sample, this clonotype was seen a few times. The J gene is TRBJ2-3, the V gene TRBV20-1; the match to TRBD1 covers 8 bases. Germline CDR1 is DFQATT and CDR2 is SNEGSKA (reference sequence). The CDR3 loop spans 18 amino acids. V lost 5 bases, J lost 3 bases, and 19 bases stayed unmatched. The CDR3: CSAVSIKTRTGQTDTQYF. The DNA for the CDR3 is TGCAGTGCTGTATCCATTAAAACCCGGACAGGGCAGACAGATACGCAGTATTTT.

This clonotype was seen only a few times. The V and J genes are TRBV20-1 and TRBJ2-5; no reliable D call. The germline V gene has CDR1 DFQATT and CDR2 SNEGSKA (reference sequence). This CDR3 has 15 residues. Deletions cut 5 bases from V and 2 bases from J, with 18 bases between. The CDR3 nucleotides read TGCAGTGCTCCCCCAGGCGAGCGCTATCAAGAGACCCAGTACTTC. Its protein product is CSAPPGERYQETQYF.

This clonotype has a handful of counts. The chain couples TRBV18 to TRBJ2-6; TRBD1 aligns across 7 bases. This CDR3 has 15 residues. Unmatched junction bases numbered 5, after V lost 3 bases and J lost 6 bases. Germline CDR1 is KGHSH and CDR2 is LQKENI. The CDR3 region has the DNA TGTGCCAGCTCACCTTGGCAGGGGGAGGCCAACGTCCTGACTTTC. Residues: CASSPWQGEANVLTF.

V usage is TRBV27 and J usage is TRBJ2-1, with 7 bases lining up with TRBD2. The CDR3 sequence is 15 residues long. V shed 6 bases and J 0 bases; nucleotides not matched to a gene: 5. CDR1 and CDR2 from the germline V gene are MNHEY and SMNVEV (reference sequence). The DNA of the CDR3 is TGTGCCAGCAGGACGTGGGGGGGCTCCTACAATGAGCAGTTCTTC. It encodes CASRTWGGSYNEQFF.

Regarding this clonotype: The germline gene is not matched at one end of the junction; a read error may be the cause. CDR3 in amino acids: CSVWGGQGSSYGQYF. In DNA, the CDR3 is TGCAGCGTTTGGGGGGGACAGGGGAGCTCCTACGGGCAGTACTTC. The chain carries TRBV29-1 and TRBJ2-7; 10 bases fit TRBD1. This CDR3 contains 15 residues. Germline V gives CDR1 SQVTM, CDR2 ANQGSEA.

As to this clonotype: It may be a read error: a sequence one base away is much more abundant. The rearrangement links TRBV10-2 to TRBJ2-5; D remains ambiguous. CDR3 length: 12 residues. Germline V gene sequence: CDR1 WSHSY, CDR2 SAAADI. The V and J ends lost 6 bases and 5 bases respectively, with 10 bases between them. The CDR3 loop is CASRVGSETQYF. DNA of the CDR3: TGCGCCAGCAGGGTGGGTTCGGAGACCCAGTACTTC.

This chain joins TRBV19 and TRBJ1-6, with D tentatively TRBD1 (5 bases). Between the trimmed V and J ends, which lost 8 bases and 6 bases, there was a span of 14 bases. The CDR3 extends over 14 amino acids. Per the germline V gene, CDR1 is LNHDA and CDR2 is SQIVND (reference sequence). Written as DNA, the CDR3 is TGTGCCAGTTCACGGTATGGGGCTAATTCACCCCTCCACTTT. Its translation: CASSRYGANSPLHF.

The genes are TRBV28 and TRBJ2-5; TRBD2 is a possible D gene (6 bases). V was clipped by 6 bases and J by 5 bases, with 16 bases between them. Per germline, CDR1 MDHEN and CDR2 SYDVKM. The length of the CDR3 is 14 residues. CDR3 sequence reads: CASSRGPGEETQYF. The CDR3 DNA reads as TGTGCCAGCAGCCGAGGGCCGGGAGAGGAGACCCAGTACTTC.

The chain uses TRBV7-9 and TRBJ1-1; D is ambiguous. Germline V gene data show CDR1 as SEHNR and CDR2 as FQNEAQ (reference sequence). V dropped 5 bases and J dropped 1 base, with 11 bases sitting between them. The CDR3 is 14 amino acids. CDR3 sequence: CASSIREENTEAFF. CDR3 DNA: TGTGCCAGCAGCATAAGGGAAGAGAACACTGAAGCTTTCTTT.

This clonotype was observed a few times. V is TRBV11-2 and J is TRBJ1-2; D possibly corresponds to TRBD1 (6 bases). The CDR3 has 15 residues. The germline V and J ends were trimmed by 1 base and 5 bases, with 14 bases remaining between them. The germline V gene has CDR1 SGHAT and CDR2 FQNNGV. The CDR3 region has the DNA TGTGCCAGCAGCTTAGTCCGGGGGGCGCGGTATGGCTACACCTTC. It translates to CASSLVRGARYGYTF. Full variable domain (remainder filled in from reference TRBV11-2 and TRBJ1-2): EAGVAQSPRYKIIEKRQSVAFWCNPISGHATLYWYQQILGQGPKLLIQFQNNGVVDDSQLPKDRFSAERLKGVDSTLKIQPAKLEDSAVYLCASSLVRGARYGYTFGSGTRLTVV.